The next 3 T cell receptor beta chains were all read from a single sample in a study of T-cell memory formation after mild COVID-19. In TCRdb, the 5' RACE reads were re-called with MiXCR into one record per CDR3 protein. The sample has about 430,000 distinct CDR3 sequences, about 24% seen once. Material for sequencing was PBMCs or a T cell subset sorted from them (not recorded which). The receptors shown here come from an adult woman who had mild COVID-19 (a few samples of this study predate the infection). Cell type and time point are not known.

The chain combines TRBV27 with TRBJ2-7, with D perhaps assigned TRBD1 or TRBD2 (7 bases each). CDR1 is MNHEY, CDR2 SMNVEV, per germline (reference sequence). V was clipped by 10 bases and J by 2 bases, with 12 bases between them. There are 12 residues in the CDR3. The CDR3 coding sequence is TGTGCCACCAGGGGGGGGGCCTACGAGCAGTACTTC. Residues: CATRGGAYEQYF.

The chain has TRBV7-2 and TRBJ2-5; D unresolved. Per the germline V gene, CDR1 is SGHTA and CDR2 is FQGNSA. The CDR3 covers 14 residues. Between the trimmed V and J ends, which lost 5 bases and 1 base, there was a span of 11 bases. CDR3 protein: CASSPEGAQETQYF. The CDR3 coding sequence is TGTGCCAGCAGCCCCGAAGGCGCCCAAGAGACCCAGTACTTC.

The chain joins TRBV7-2 to TRBJ2-4, with 11 bases that match TRBD1. J gave up 5 bases and V 3 bases, and 6 bases lay outside the gene matches. The CDR3 runs to 16 residues. Germline V CDR1 and CDR2: SGHTA, FQGNSA. The CDR3 is CASSLTGTGGENIQYF. The CDR3 DNA is TGTGCCAGCAGCTTGACCGGGACAGGGGGAGAAAACATTCAGTACTTC.